Each of the 17 T cell receptor beta chains below was sequenced from the same sample in a study of blood T cell repertoires in COVID-19. The data were produced by immunoSEQ multiplex PCR, yet TCRdb's version contains in-frame clones alone and is incomplete. Among about 58,000 clones listed, over 70% were seen once. The sample taken for sequencing was peripheral blood. Receptors were obtained from a human donor in a cohort sampled during active COVID-19.

V gene TRBV18 combines with J gene TRBJ2-7, with D perhaps TRBD2 (6 bases). V gave up 3 bases and J gave up 1 base, with 7 bases separating them. The germline gives CDR1 KGHSH, CDR2 LQKENI. The CDR3 length is 13 residues. The CDR3 DNA is TGTGCCAGCTCACCGGGGACTTCCTACGAGCAGTACTTC. This encodes CASSPGTSYEQYF.

The chain couples TRBV28 to TRBJ2-7, with TRBD1 matching 8 bases. Germline CDR1 and CDR2: MDHEN and SYDVKM. V gave up 6 bases and J gave up 3 bases; unmatched junction bases: 7. This CDR3 has 14 amino acids. The CDR3 loop is CASSTGTGVYEQYF. In DNA form, the CDR3 reads TGTGCCAGCAGCACCGGGACAGGAGTCTACGAGCAGTACTTC.

CDR3 sequence: CASSYVQGARGYTF. The CDR3 DNA is TGTGCCAGCAGTTACGTGCAGGGGGCGCGTGGCTACACCTTC. This chain joins TRBV6-5 and TRBJ1-2, with 8 nucleotides matching TRBD1. The CDR3 contains 14 residues. V gave up 2 bases and J gave up 7 bases; unmatched junction bases: 6. Germline CDR1 MNHEY, CDR2 SVGAGI.

The gene calls are TRBV29-1 and TRBJ1-1; D possibly corresponds to TRBD1 (6 bases). Per the germline V gene, CDR1 is SQVTM and CDR2 is ANQGSEA. Trimming shortened V by 6 bases and J by 4 bases, and 12 bases separated the two germline ends. The CDR3 loop spans 12 amino acids. CDR3 loop: CSVYRESTEAFF. DNA for the CDR3: TGCAGCGTCTACAGGGAGAGCACTGAAGCTTTCTTT.

The chain combines TRBV7-9 with TRBJ1-5; unclear D gene. The ends were cut back, 5 bases at V and 5 bases at J, with 7 bases in the middle. Germline CDR1 SEHNR, CDR2 FQNEAQ (reference sequence). This CDR3 spans 12 amino acids. The CDR3 DNA sequence: TGTGCCAGCAGCACGGGTGATCAGCCCCAGCATTTT. It encodes CASSTGDQPQHF.

The rearrangement uses TRBV6-5 and TRBJ1-5; D is unclear. V was clipped by 2 bases and J by 1 base, with 6 bases between them. The CDR3 extends over 14 amino acids. Germline CDR1 is MNHEY and CDR2 is SVGAGI. The CDR3 bases are TGTGCCAGCAGTTACGCGAGAAGCAATCAGCCCCAGCATTTT. It encodes CASSYARSNQPQHF.

This chain links TRBV29-1 with TRBJ1-1; the D is unclear. Trimming removed 1 base from V and 3 bases from J, with 12 bases in between. The length of the CDR3 is 14 residues. The germline V gene encodes CDR1 SQVTM and CDR2 ANQGSEA. The CDR3 DNA is TGCAGCGTTGAAGTTTTGCGGGGTGACACTGAAGCTTTCTTT. It yields the protein CSVEVLRGDTEAFF.

As DNA, the CDR3 is TGTGCCAGCAGCCAATGGACTAGCGGGAGCTTTTACAATGAGCAGTTCTTC. Translation gives CASSQWTSGSFYNEQFF. The J gene is TRBJ2-1, the V gene TRBV11-2, with TRBD2 identical over 13 bases. J was trimmed by 4 bases and V by 5 bases; bases with no gene match: 8. Germline CDR1 SGHAT, CDR2 FQNNGV. CDR3 length: 17 amino acids.

This clone was seen a handful of times. V and J are TRBV7-9 and TRBJ2-6; 7 positions match TRBD1. With 10 bases clipped from V and 4 bases from J, the junction kept 13 bases outside the gene matches. The CDR3 runs to 16 residues. Germline CDR1 reads SEHNR; CDR2 reads FQNEAQ (reference sequence). The CDR3 protein is CAISTGKALGANVLTF. For the CDR3, the DNA is TGTGCCATTTCGACAGGGAAGGCGCTCGGGGCCAACGTCCTGACTTTC.

The chain links TRBV5-6 to TRBJ1-4, with 7 bases matching TRBD1. This CDR3 has 15 residues. The V segment lost 1 base and the J segment 6 bases; nucleotides outside the gene matches: 6. Germline V gene data show CDR1 as SGHDT and CDR2 as YYEEEE. Written as DNA, the CDR3 is TGTGCCAGCAGCTTGTCAGGGGGGCCCCATGAAAAACTGTTTTTT. Residues: CASSLSGGPHEKLFF.

This chain links TRBV18 with TRBJ1-1; D gene uncertain. Germline assignment: CDR1 KGHSH and CDR2 LQKENI. V was clipped by 2 bases and J by 4 bases, with 11 bases between them. This CDR3 comprises 14 residues. The CDR3 DNA reads as TGTGCCAGCTCACCAGGCGGTAGGAGCACTGAAGCTTTCTTT. Translated, it gives CASSPGGRSTEAFF.

The chain carries TRBV27 and TRBJ2-1; tentative D call: TRBD2 (6 bases). There are 14 residues in the CDR3. The germline V and J ends were trimmed by 6 bases and 7 bases, with 16 bases remaining between them. Germline V gene sequence: CDR1 MNHEY, CDR2 SMNVEV (reference sequence). CDR3 in amino acids: CASSRDSLLNEQFF. CDR3 coding DNA: TGTGCCAGCAGCCGGGACTCACTCCTTAATGAGCAGTTCTTC.

The chain links TRBV6-5 to TRBJ2-3, with TRBD1 as a possible D gene (6 bases). The CDR3 sequence is 15 residues long. The germline gives CDR1 MNHEY, CDR2 SVGAGI. Trimming stripped 5 bases from V and 2 bases from J, with 14 bases between. The CDR3 spells CASSPIGQFTDTQYF. The CDR3 bases are TGTGCCAGCAGTCCTATCGGACAGTTCACAGATACGCAGTATTTT.

The rearrangement links TRBV28 to TRBJ2-1; 7 bases are a match to TRBD2. Germline V gene data show CDR1 as MDHEN and CDR2 as SYDVKM. The CDR3 consists of 15 residues. V lost 5 bases to trimming and J lost 2 bases; unmatched junction nucleotides: 6. CDR3 DNA sequence: TGTGCCAGCAGTGGTACGGGGAGGGCCTACAATGAGCAGTTCTTC. Protein sequence: CASSGTGRAYNEQFF.

V is TRBV4-3 and J is TRBJ2-7, with TRBD1 matching over 9 bases. V gave up 4 bases and J gave up 7 bases; unmatched junction bases: 8. CDR3 size: 14 residues. The germline V gene encodes CDR1 LGHNA and CDR2 YSLEER. The CDR3 sequence is CASSLGTGSGEQYF. In nucleotides, the CDR3 is TGCGCCAGCAGCCTCGGGACAGGGTCTGGTGAGCAGTACTTC.

V usage is TRBV28 and J usage is TRBJ2-7; maybe TRBD2 (6 bases). This CDR3 has 14 amino acids. Germline lookup yields CDR1 MDHEN and CDR2 SYDVKM. Trimming removed 3 bases from V and 3 bases from J, with 12 bases in between. The CDR3 DNA is TGTGCCAGCAGTTTCCGCGGGGCCCGCTACGAGCAGTACTTC. It yields the protein CASSFRGARYEQYF.

V gene TRBV19 combines with J gene TRBJ2-1; the match to TRBD2 covers 9 bases. CDR1 is LNHDA, CDR2 SQIVND, per germline (reference sequence). The CDR3 length is 15 residues. V lost 3 bases, J lost 9 bases, and 9 bases stayed unmatched. This CDR3 is CASSIAAGGPGEQFF. The CDR3 DNA sequence: TGTGCCAGTAGTATCGCGGCGGGAGGGCCGGGTGAGCAGTTCTTC.